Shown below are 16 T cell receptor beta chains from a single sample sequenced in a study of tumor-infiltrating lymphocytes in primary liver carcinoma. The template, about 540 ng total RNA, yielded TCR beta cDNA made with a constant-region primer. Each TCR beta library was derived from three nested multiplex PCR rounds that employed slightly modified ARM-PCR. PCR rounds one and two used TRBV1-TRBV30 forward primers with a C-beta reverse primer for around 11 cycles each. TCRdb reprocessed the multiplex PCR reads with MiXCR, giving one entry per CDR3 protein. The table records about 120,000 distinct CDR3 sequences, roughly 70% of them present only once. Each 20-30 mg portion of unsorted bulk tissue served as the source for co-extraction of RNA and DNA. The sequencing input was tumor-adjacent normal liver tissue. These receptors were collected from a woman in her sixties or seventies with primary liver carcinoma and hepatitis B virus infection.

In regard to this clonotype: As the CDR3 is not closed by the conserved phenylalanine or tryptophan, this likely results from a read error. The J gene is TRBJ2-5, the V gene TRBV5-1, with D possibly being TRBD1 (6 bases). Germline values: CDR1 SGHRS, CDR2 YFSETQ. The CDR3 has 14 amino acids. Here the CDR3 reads CASSIRGPPETQYS. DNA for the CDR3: TGCGCTAGCAGCATCAGGGGTCCTCCAGAGACCCAGTACTCC.

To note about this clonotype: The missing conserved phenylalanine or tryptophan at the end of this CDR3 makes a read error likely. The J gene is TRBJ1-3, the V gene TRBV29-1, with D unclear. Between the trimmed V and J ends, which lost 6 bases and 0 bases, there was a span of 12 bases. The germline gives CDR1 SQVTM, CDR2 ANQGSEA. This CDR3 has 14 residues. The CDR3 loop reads CSVSQDLSGNTIYL. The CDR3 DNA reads TGCAGCGTGTCCCAGGACCTCTCTGGAAACACCATATATTTA.

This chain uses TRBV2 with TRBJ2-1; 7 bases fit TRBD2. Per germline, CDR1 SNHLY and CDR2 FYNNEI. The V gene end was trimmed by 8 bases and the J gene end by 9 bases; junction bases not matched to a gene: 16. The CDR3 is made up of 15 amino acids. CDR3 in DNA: TGTGCCAGCCCCGGTAGTGGGAGGGCCGTGATTGAGCAGTTCTTC. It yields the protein CASPGSGRAVIEQFF.

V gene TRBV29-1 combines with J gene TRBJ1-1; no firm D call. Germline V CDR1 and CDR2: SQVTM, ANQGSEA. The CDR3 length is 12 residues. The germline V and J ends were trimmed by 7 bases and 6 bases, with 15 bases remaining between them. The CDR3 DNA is TGCAGCGCGCCGGCGCCGGACGCTGAAGCTTTCTTT. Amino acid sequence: CSAPAPDAEAFF.

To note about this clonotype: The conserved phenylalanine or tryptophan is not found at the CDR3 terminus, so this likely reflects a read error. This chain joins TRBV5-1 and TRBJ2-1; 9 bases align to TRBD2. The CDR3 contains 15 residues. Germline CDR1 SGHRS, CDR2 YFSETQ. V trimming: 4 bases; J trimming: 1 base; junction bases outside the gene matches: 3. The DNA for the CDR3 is TGCGCCAGCAGCCTAGCGGGGAAGTCCTACAATGAGCAGTTCATC. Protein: CASSLAGKSYNEQFI.

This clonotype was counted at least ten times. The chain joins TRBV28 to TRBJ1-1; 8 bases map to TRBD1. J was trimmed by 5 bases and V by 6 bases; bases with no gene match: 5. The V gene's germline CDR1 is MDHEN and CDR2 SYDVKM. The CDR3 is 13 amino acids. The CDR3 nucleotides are TGTGCCAGCAGACAGGGGGGAAGGACTGAAGCTTTCTTT. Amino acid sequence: CASRQGGRTEAFF.

The CDR3 spells CASSLGRDPIAISQHF. The CDR3 nucleotides are TGTGCCAGCAGCTTAGGGAGGGATCCCATAGCAATCAGCCAGCATTTT. The chain joins TRBV11-2 to TRBJ1-5; D unclear. Germline V CDR1 and CDR2: SGHAT, FQNNGV. Deletions cut 1 base from V and 12 bases from J, with 22 bases between. This CDR3 comprises 16 residues. Combining the CDR3 with reference TRBV11-2 and TRBJ1-5 gives the whole variable domain EAGVAQSPRYKIIEKRQSVAFWCNPISGHATLYWYQQILGQGPKLLIQFQNNGVVDDSQLPKDRFSAERLKGVDSTLKIQPAKLEDSAVYLCASSLGRDPIAISQHFGDGTRLSIL.

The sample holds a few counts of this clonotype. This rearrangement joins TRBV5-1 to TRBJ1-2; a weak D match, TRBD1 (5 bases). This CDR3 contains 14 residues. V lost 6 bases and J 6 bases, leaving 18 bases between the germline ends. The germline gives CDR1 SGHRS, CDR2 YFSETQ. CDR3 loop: CASTTGIGVDGYTF. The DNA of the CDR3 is TGCGCCAGCACCACCGGGATAGGGGTGGATGGCTACACCTTC.

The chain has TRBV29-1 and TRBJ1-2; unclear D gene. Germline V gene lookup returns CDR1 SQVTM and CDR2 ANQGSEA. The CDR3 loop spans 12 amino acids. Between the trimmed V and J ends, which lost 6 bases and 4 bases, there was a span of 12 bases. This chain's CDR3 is CSVPRVSYGYTF. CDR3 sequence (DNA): TGCAGCGTCCCCAGAGTCTCCTATGGCTACACCTTC.

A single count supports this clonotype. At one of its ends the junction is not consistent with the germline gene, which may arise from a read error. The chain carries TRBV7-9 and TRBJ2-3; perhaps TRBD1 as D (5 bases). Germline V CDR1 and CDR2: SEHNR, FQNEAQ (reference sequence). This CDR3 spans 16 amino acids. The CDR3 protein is CASSGKDILDTDTQYF. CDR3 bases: TGTGCCAGCAGCGGAAAGGACATATTGGACACAGATACACAGTATTTT.

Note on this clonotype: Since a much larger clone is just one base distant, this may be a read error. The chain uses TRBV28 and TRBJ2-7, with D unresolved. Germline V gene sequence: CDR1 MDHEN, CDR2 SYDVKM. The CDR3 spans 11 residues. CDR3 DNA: TGTGCCAGGAGTTCTCAGCTCGAGCAGTACTTC. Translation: CARSSQLEQYF.

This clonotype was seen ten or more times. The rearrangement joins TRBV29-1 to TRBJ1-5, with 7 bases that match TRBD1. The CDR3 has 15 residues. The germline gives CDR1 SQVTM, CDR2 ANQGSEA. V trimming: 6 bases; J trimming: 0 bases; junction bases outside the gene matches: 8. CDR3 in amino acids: CSVATGVGSNQPQHF. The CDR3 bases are TGCAGCGTGGCCACAGGGGTAGGTAGCAATCAGCCCCAGCATTTT. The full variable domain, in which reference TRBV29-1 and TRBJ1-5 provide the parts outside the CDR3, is SAVISQKPSRDICQRGTSLTIQCQVDSQVTMMFWYRQQPGQSLTLIATANQGSEATYESGFVIDKFPISRPNLTFSTLTVSNMSPEDSSIYLCSVATGVGSNQPQHFGDGTRLSIL.

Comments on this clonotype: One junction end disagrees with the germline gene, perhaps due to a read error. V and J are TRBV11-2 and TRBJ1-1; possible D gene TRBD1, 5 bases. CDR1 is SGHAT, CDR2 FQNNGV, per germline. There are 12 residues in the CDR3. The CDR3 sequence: CASSPRGTSAYF. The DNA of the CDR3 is TGTGCCAGTAGCCCAAGAGGGACGTCGGCTTACTTT.

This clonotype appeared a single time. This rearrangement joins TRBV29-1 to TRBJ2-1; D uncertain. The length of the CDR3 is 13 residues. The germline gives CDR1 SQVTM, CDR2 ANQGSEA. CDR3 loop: CSVSEPTRNEQFF. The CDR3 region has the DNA TGCAGTGTTTCAGAACCAACACGGAATGAGCAGTTCTTC.

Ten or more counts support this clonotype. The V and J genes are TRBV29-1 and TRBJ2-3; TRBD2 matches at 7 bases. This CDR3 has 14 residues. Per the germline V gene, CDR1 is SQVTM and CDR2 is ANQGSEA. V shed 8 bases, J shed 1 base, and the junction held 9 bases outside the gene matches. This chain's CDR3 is CSHTSEGGTDTQYF. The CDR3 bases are TGCAGCCACACTAGCGAAGGGGGCACAGATACGCAGTATTTT.

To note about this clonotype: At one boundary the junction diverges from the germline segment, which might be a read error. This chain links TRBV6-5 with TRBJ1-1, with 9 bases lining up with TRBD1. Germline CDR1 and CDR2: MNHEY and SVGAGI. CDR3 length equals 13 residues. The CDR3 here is CANSKNRGREALF. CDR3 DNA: TGTGCCAACAGTAAAAACAGGGGGCGTGAAGCTTTATTT.